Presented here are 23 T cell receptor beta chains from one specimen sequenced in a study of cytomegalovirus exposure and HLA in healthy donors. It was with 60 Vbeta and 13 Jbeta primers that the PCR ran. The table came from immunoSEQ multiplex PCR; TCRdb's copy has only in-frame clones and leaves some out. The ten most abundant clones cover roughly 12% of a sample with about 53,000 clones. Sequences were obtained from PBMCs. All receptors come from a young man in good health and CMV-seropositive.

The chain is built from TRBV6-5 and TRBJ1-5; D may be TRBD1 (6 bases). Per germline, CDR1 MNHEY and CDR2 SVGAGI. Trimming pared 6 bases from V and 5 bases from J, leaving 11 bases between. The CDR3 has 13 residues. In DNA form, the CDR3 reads TGTGCCAGCAGCCGGACAGCCGATCAGCCCCAGCATTTT. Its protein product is CASSRTADQPQHF.

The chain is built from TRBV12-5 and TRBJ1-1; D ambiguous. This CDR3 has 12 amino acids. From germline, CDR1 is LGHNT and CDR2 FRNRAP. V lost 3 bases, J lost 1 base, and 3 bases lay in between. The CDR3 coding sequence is TGTGCTAGTGGTTTACAGAACACTGAAGCTTTCTTT. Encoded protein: CASGLQNTEAFF.

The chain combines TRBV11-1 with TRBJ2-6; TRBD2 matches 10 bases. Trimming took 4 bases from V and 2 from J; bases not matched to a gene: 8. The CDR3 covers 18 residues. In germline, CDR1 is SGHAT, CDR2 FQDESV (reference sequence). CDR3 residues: CASSWRAAGGPGANVLTF. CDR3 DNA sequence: TGTGCCAGCAGCTGGAGGGCAGCGGGAGGGCCTGGGGCCAACGTCCTGACTTTC.

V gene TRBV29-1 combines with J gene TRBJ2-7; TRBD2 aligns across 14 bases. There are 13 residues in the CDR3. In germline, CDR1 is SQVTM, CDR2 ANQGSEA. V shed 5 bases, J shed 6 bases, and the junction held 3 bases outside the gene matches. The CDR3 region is CSVWGTSGSEQYF. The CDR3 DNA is TGCAGCGTTTGGGGGACTAGCGGGAGCGAGCAGTACTTC.

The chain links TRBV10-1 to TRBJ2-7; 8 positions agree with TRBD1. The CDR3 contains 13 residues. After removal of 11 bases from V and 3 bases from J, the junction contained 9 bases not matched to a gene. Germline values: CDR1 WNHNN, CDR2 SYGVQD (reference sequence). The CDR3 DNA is TGCGCCCCCCTGGACAGGGCTAACTACGAGCAGTACTTC. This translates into CAPLDRANYEQYF.

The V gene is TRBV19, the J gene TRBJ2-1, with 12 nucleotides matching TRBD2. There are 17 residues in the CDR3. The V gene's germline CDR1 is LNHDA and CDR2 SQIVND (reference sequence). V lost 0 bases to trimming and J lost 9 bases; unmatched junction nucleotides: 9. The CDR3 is CASSIDPSTSGRGEQFF. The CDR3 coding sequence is TGTGCCAGTAGTATAGACCCATCGACTAGCGGGAGAGGTGAGCAGTTCTTC.

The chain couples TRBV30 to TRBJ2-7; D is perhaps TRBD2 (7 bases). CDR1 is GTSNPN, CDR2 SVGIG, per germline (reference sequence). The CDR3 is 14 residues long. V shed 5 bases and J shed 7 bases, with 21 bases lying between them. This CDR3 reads CAWVPPRGLGEQYF. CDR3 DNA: TGTGCCTGGGTGCCCCCGCGGGGGCTGGGGGAGCAGTACTTC.

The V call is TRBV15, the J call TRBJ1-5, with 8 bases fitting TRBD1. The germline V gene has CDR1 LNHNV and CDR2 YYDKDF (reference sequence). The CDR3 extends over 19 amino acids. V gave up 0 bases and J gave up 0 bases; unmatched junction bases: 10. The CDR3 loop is CATSRDHNRGFYSNQPQHF. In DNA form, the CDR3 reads TGTGCCACCAGCAGAGATCATAACAGGGGGTTTTATAGCAATCAGCCCCAGCATTTT.

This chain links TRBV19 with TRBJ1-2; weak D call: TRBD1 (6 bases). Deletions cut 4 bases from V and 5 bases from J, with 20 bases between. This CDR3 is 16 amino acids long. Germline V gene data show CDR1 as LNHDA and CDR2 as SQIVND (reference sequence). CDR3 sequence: CASSRDTFQIPYGYTF. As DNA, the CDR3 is TGTGCCAGTAGTAGGGACACATTCCAAATTCCTTATGGCTACACCTTC.

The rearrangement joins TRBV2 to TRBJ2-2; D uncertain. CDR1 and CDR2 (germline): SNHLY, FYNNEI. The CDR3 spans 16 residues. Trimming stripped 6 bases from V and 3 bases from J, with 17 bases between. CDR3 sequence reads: CASRLRTVLDTGELFF. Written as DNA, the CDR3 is TGTGCCAGCAGGTTACGCACGGTCTTAGACACCGGGGAGCTGTTTTTT.

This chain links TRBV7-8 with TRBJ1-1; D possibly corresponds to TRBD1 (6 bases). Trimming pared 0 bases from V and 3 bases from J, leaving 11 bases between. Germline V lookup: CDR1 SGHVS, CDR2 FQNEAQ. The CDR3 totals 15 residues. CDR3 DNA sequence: TGTGCCAGCAGCTTAGCGCGGGGGCAGTACACTGAAGCTTTCTTT. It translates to CASSLARGQYTEAFF.

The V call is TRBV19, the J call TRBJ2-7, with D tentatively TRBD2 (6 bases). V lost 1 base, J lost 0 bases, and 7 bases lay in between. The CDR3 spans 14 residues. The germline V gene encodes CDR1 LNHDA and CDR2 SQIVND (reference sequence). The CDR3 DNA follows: TGTGCCAGTAGTATAGGGGGGGACTCCTACGAGCAGTACTTC. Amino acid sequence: CASSIGGDSYEQYF.

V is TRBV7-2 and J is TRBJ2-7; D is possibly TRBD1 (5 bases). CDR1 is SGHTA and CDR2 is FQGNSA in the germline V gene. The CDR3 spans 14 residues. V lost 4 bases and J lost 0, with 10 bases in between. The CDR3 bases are TGTGCCAGCAGCTCACAGGCCACCTCCTACGAGCAGTACTTC. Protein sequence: CASSSQATSYEQYF.

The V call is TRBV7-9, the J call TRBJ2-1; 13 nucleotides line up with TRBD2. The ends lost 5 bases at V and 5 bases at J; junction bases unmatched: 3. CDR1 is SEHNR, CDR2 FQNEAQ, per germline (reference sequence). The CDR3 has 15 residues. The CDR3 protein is CASSPLAGGHNEQFF. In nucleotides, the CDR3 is TGTGCCAGCAGCCCACTAGCGGGAGGGCACAATGAGCAGTTCTTC.

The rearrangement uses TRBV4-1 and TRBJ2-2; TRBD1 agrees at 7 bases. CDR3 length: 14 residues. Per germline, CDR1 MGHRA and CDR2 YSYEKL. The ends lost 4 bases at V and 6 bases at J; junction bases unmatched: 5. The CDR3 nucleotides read TGCGCCAGCAGCCGAGGGACAGTCCCCGGGGAGCTGTTTTTT. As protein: CASSRGTVPGELFF.

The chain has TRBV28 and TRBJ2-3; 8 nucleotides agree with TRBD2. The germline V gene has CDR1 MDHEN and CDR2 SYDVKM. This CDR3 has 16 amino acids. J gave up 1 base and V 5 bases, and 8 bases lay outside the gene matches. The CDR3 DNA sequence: TGTGCCAGCAGTCCTCCTAGCGGGTGGGGCACAGATACGCAGTATTTT. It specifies CASSPPSGWGTDTQYF. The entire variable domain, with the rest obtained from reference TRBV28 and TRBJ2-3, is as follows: DVKVTQSSRYLVKRTGEKVFLECVQDMDHENMFWYRQDPGLGLRLIYFSYDVKMKEKGDIPEGYSVSREKKERFSLILESASTNQTSMYLCASSPPSGWGTDTQYFGPGTRLTVL.

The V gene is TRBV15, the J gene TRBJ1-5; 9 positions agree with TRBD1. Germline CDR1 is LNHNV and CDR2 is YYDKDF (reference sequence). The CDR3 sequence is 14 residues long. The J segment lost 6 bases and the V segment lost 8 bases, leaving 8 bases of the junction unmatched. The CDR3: CATSYRGPSQPQHF. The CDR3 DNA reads TGTGCCACCTCCTACAGGGGGCCTAGTCAGCCCCAGCATTTT.

DNA for the CDR3: TGTGCCAGCAGTTCCCCAGACTACACAGATACGCAGTATTTT. As protein: CASSSPDYTDTQYF. The genes are TRBV28 and TRBJ2-3; D possibly corresponds to TRBD2 (5 bases). Germline V gene sequence: CDR1 MDHEN, CDR2 SYDVKM. CDR3 size: 14 residues. V was cut by 4 bases and J by 2 bases, with 10 bases left in between.

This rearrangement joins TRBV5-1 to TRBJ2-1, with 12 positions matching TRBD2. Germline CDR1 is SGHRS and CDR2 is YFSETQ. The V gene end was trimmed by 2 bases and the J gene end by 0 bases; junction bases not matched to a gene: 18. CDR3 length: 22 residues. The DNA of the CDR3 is TGCGCCAGCAGCTTTCCCCCAATTCGACTAGCGGGAGCAACCCCCTCCTACAATGAGCAGTTCTTC. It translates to CASSFPPIRLAGATPSYNEQFF.

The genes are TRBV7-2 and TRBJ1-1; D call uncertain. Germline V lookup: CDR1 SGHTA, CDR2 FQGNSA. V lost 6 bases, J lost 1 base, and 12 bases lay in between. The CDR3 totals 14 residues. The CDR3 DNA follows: TGTGCCAGCAGTCCGTTTCGAGGGAACACTGAAGCTTTCTTT. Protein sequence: CASSPFRGNTEAFF.

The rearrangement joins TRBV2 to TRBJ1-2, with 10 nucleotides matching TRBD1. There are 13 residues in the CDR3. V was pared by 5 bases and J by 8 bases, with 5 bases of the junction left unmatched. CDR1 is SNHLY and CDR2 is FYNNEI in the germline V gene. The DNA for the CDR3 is TGTGCCAGCAGTATCGGACAGGGGGGCGGCTACACCTTC. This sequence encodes CASSIGQGGGYTF.

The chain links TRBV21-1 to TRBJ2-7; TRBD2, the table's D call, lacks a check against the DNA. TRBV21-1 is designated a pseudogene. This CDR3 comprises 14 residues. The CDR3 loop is CARPLLAGVYEQYF. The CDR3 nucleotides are TGTGCCCGCCCTTTGCTAGCGGGAGTGTACGAGCAGTACTTC.

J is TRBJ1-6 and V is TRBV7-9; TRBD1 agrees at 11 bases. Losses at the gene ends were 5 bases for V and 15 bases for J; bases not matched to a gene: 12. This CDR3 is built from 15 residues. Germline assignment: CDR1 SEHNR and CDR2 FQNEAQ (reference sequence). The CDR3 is CASSRTGTGGQLLHF. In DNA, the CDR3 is TGTGCCAGCAGCCGCACCGGGACAGGGGGACAACTCCTCCACTTT.